These 6 T cell receptor beta chains originate from one sample sequenced in a study of shared clonotypes between healthy human individuals. This table comes from immunoSEQ multiplex PCR, and its TCRdb copy is limited to in-frame clones, with some not included. The sample holds a few million clones, 90% to 95% seen once. The sequenced sample consisted of naive CD4+ T cells sorted from blood. The subset was: CD45RA+ positively selected. The source of these receptors is a young man in good health.

V is TRBV5-1 and J is TRBJ2-1, with a tentative D call TRBD2 (6 bases). V was shortened by 0 bases and J by 0 bases, with 19 bases between the two germline ends. Per germline, CDR1 SGHRS and CDR2 YFSETQ. The CDR3 spans 19 residues. Written as DNA, the CDR3 is TGCGCCAGCAGCTTGGCCGCAGGGTGGCTAGCGTACTCCTACAATGAGCAGTTCTTC. Its translation: CASSLAAGWLAYSYNEQFF.

The chain links TRBV9 to TRBJ2-3; D may be TRBD1 (6 bases). Trimming took 1 base from V and 4 from J, leaving 13 bases between them. CDR3 size: 15 residues. Germline CDR1 and CDR2: SGDLS and YYNGEE. The CDR3 DNA sequence: TGTGCCAGCAGCGTATCTAGCAGGGGTGCAGATACGCAGTATTTT. This encodes CASSVSSRGADTQYF.

The CDR3 DNA reads as TGTGCCAGCAGTACCAGGCTGAACACTGAAGCTTTCTTT. Its translation: CASSTRLNTEAFF. The chain carries TRBV27 and TRBJ1-1; the D is unclear. Germline CDR1 MNHEY, CDR2 SMNVEV (reference sequence). Trimming pared 5 bases from V and 0 bases from J, leaving 7 bases between. CDR3 length equals 13 residues.

The chain has TRBV10-1 and TRBJ2-1, with TRBD2 matching over 10 bases. The CDR3 length is 15 residues. J lost 8 bases, V lost 9 bases, and 13 bases had no gene match. Germline loops: CDR1 WNHNN, CDR2 SYGVQD (reference sequence). CDR3 sequence reads: CARPTGTSENHEQFF. Written as DNA, the CDR3 is TGCGCCAGACCGACCGGGACTAGCGAAAACCATGAGCAGTTCTTC.

This chain connects TRBV7-2 to TRBJ1-5, with D unclear. In germline, CDR1 is SGHTA, CDR2 FQGNSA. This CDR3 is 13 amino acids long. V shed 4 bases and J shed 9 bases, with 13 bases lying between them. CDR3 residues: CASSSNKRGPQHF. DNA of the CDR3: TGTGCCAGCAGCTCCAATAAGCGGGGGCCCCAGCATTTT.

The rearrangement joins TRBV6-5 to TRBJ1-3; 7 bases fit TRBD2. The end of the DNA aligns better with TRBJ2-2, so the J call may be wrong. This CDR3 is 15 amino acids long. Germline CDR1 is MNHEY and CDR2 is SVGAGI. The CDR3 sequence is CASSSLLASTGELFF. As DNA, the CDR3 is TGTGCCAGCAGTTCCCTACTAGCGTCGACCGGGGAGCTGTTTTTT.